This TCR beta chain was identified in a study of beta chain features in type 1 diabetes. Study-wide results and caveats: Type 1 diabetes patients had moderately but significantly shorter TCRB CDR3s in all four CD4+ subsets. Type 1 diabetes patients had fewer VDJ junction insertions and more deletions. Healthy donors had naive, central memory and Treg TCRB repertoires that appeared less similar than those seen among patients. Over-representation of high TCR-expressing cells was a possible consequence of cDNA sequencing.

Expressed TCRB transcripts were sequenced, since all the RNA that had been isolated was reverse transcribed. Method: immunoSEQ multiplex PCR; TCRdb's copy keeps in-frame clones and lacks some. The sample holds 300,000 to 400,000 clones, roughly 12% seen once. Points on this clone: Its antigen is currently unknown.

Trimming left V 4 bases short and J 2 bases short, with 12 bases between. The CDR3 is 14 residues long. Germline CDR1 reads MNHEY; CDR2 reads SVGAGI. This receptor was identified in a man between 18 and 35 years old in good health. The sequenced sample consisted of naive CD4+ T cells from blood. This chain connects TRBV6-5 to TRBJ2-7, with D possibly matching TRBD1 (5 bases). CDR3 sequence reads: CASSSQAETYEQYF. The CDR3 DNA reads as TGTGCCAGCAGTTCACAGGCGGAAACCTACGAGCAGTACTTC.